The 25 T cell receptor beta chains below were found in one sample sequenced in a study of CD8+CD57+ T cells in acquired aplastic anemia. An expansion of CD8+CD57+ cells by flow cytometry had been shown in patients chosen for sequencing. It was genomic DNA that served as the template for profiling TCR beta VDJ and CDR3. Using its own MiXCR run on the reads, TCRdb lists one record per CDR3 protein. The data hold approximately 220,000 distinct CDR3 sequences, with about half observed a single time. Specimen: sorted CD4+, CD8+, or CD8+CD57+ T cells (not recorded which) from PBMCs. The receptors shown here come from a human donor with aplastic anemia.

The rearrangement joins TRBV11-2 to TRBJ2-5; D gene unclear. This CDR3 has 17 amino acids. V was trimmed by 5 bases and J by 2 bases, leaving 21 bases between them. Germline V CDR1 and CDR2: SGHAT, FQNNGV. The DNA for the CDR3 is TGTGCCAGCAGCCAAGTCCCTTCCGGAGATGGACAAGAGACCCAGTACTTC. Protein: CASSQVPSGDGQETQYF.

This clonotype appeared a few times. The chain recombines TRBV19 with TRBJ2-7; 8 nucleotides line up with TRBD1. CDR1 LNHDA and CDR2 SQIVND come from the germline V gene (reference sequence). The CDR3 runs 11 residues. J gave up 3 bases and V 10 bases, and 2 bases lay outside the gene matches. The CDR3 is CATGQGYEQYF. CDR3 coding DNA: TGTGCCACCGGACAGGGCTACGAGCAGTACTTC.

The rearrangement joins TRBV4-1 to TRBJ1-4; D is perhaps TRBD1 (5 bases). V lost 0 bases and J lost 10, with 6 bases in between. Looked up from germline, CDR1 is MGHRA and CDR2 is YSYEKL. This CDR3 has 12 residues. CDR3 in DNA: TGCGCCAGCAGCCAAGAAGGGACAAAACTGTTTTTT. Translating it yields CASSQEGTKLFF.

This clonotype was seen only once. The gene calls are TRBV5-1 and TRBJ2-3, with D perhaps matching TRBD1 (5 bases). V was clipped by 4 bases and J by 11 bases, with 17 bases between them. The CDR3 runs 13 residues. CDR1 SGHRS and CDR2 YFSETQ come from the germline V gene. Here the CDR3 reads CASSVLGQDQQYF. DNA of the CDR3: TGCGCCAGCAGCGTGTTGGGGCAAGATCAGCAGTATTTT.

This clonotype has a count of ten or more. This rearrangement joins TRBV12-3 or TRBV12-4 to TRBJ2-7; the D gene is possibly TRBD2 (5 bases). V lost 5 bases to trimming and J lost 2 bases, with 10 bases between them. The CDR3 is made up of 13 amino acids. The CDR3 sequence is CASSLTGAYEQYF. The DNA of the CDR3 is TGTGCCAGCAGTCTCACCGGGGCCTACGAGCAGTACTTC.

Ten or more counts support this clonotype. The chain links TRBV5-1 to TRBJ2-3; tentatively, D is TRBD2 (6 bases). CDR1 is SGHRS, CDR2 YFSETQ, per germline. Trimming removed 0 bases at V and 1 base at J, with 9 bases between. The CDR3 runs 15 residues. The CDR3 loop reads CASSLAPGGTDTQYF. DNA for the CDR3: TGCGCCAGCAGCTTGGCGCCGGGAGGCACAGATACGCAGTATTTT.

CDR3 sequence (DNA): TGCGCCAGCAGACGTGACAGGGGTAGTTCCTACGAGCAGTACTTC. Translating gives CASRRDRGSSYEQYF. The chain uses TRBV5-1 and TRBJ2-7; 8 bases are shared with TRBD1. V lost 5 bases to trimming and J lost 1 base; unmatched junction nucleotides: 8. The germline gives CDR1 SGHRS, CDR2 YFSETQ. The CDR3 totals 15 residues. Filled out from reference TRBV5-1 and TRBJ2-7, the complete variable domain reads KAGVTQTPRYLIKTRGQQVTLSCSPISGHRSVSWYQQTPGQGLQFLFEYFSETQRNKGNFPGRFSGRQFSNSRSEMNVSTLELGDSALYLCASRRDRGSSYEQYFGPGTRLTVT.

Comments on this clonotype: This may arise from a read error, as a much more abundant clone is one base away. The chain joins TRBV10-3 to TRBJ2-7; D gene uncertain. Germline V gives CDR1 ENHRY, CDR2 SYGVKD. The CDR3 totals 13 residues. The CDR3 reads CVISEPPVPEQYF. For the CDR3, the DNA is TGTGTCATCAGTGAGCCCCCGGTCCCCGAGCAGTACTTC.

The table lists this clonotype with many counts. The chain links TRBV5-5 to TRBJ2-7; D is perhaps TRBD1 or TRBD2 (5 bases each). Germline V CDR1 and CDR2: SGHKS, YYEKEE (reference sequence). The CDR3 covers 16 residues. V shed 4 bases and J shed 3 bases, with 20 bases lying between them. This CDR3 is CASSLSLAGSYYEQYF. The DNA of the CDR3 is TGTGCCAGCAGCCTCAGCTTGGCAGGGAGTTACTACGAGCAGTACTTC.

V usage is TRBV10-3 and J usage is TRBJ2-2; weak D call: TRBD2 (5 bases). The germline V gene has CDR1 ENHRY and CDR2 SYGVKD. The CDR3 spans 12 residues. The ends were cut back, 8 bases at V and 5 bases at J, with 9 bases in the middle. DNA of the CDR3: TGTGCCATCTACGGGGAAACCGGGGAGCTGTTTTTT. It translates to CAIYGETGELFF.

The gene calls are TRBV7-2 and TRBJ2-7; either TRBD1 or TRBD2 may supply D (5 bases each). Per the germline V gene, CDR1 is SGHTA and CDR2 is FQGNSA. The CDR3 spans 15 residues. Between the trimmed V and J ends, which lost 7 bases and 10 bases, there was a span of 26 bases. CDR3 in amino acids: CASTTSRAGTGKQYF. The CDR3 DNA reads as TGTGCCAGCACCACTAGTAGGGCAGGGACGGGTAAACAGTACTTC. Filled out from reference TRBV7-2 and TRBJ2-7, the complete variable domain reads GAGVSQSPSNKVTEKGKDVELRCDPISGHTALYWYRQSLGQGLEFLIYFQGNSAPDKSGLPSDRFSAERTGGSVSTLTIQRTQQEDSAVYLCASTTSRAGTGKQYFGPGTRLTVT.

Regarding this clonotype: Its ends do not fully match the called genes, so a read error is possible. CDR3 amino acids: CAGSLGDRENTEAFF. For the CDR3, the DNA is TGCGCCGGCAGCTTGGGGGACAGAGAGAACACTGAAGCTTTCTTT. The rearrangement links TRBV7-2 to TRBJ1-1; 7 bases align to TRBD1. The V gene's germline CDR1 is SGHTA and CDR2 FQGNSA. The CDR3 has 15 residues.

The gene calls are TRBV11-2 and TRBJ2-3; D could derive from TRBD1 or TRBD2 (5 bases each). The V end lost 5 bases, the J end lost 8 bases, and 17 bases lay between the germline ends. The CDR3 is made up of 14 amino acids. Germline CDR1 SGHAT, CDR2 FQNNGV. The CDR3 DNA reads TGTGCCAGCAGCCTAGCCTACAGGCCAGGTACGCAGTATTTT. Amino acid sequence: CASSLAYRPGTQYF.

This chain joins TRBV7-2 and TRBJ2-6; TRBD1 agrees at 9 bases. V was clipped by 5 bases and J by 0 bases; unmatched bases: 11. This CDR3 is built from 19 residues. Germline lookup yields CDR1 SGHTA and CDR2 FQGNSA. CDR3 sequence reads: CASSLSPGQGYSGANVLTF. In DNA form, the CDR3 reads TGTGCCAGCAGCCTATCCCCGGGACAGGGCTACTCTGGGGCCAACGTCCTGACTTTC.

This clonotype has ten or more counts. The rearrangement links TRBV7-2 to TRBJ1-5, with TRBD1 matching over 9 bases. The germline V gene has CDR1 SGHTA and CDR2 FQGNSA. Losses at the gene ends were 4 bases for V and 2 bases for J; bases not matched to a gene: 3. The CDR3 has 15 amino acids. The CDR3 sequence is CASSWTGVGNQPQHF. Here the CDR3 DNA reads TGTGCCAGCAGCTGGACAGGGGTTGGCAATCAGCCCCAGCATTTT. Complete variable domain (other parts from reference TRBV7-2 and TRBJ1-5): GAGVSQSPSNKVTEKGKDVELRCDPISGHTALYWYRQSLGQGLEFLIYFQGNSAPDKSGLPSDRFSAERTGGSVSTLTIQRTQQEDSAVYLCASSWTGVGNQPQHFGDGTRLSIL.

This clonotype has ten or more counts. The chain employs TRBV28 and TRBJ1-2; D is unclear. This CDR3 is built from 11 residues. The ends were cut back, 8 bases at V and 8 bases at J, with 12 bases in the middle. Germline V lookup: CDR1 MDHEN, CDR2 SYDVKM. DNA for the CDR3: TGTGCCAGCCATGACGGTGTCGGCTACACCTTC. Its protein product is CASHDGVGYTF.

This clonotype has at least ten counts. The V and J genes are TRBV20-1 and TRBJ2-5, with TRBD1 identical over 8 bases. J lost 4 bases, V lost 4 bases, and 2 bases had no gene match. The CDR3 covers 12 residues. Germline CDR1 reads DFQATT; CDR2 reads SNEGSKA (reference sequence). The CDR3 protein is CSATGGRETQYF. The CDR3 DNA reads TGCAGTGCTACAGGGGGCAGAGAGACCCAGTACTTC.

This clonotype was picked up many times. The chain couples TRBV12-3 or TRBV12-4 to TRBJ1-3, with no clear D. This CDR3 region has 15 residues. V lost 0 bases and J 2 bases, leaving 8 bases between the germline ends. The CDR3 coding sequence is TGTGCCAGCAGTTTAGCTCGCGGAACTGGAAACACCATATATTTT. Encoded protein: CASSLARGTGNTIYF.

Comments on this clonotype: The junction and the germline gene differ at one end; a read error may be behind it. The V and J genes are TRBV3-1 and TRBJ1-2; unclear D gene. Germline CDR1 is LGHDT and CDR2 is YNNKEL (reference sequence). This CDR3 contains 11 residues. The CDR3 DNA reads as TGTGCCAGCGGCCAGAGCTATGGCTACACCTTC. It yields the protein CASGQSYGYTF.

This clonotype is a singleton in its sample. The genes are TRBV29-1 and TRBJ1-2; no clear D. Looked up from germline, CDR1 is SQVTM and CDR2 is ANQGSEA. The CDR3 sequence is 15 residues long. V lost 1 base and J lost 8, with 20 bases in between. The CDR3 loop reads CSVEATEGPRQGYTF. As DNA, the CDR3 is TGCAGCGTTGAAGCGACTGAAGGTCCACGGCAGGGCTACACCTTC. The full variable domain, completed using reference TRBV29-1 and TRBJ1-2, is SAVISQKPSRDICQRGTSLTIQCQVDSQVTMMFWYRQQPGQSLTLIATANQGSEATYESGFVIDKFPISRPNLTFSTLTVSNMSPEDSSIYLCSVEATEGPRQGYTFGSGTRLTVV.

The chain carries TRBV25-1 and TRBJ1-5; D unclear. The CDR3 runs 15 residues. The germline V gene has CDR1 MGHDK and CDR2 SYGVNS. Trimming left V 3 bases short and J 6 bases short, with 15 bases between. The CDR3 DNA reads TGTGCCAGCAGTGAGGGTGCAGGAGACGGTCAGCCCCAGCATTTT. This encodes CASSEGAGDGQPQHF.

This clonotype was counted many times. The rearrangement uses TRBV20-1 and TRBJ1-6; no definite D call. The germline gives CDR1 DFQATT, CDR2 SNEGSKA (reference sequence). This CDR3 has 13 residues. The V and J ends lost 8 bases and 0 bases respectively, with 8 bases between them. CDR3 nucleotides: TGCAGTTCCCGCAGCTCCTATAATTCACCCCTCCACTTT. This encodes CSSRSSYNSPLHF.

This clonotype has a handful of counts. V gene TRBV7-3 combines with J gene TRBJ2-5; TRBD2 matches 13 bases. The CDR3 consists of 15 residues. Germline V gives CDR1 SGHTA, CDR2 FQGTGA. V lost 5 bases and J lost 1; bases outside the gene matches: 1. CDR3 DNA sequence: TGTGCCAGCAGCCGACTAGCGGGGGGCCAAGAGACCCAGTACTTC. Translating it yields CASSRLAGGQETQYF.

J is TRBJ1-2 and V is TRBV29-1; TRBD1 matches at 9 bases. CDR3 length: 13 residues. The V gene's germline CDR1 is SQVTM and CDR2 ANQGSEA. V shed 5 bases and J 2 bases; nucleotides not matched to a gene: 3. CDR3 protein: CSVTGQGNYGYTF. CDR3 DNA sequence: TGCAGCGTTACGGGACAGGGAAACTATGGCTACACCTTC.

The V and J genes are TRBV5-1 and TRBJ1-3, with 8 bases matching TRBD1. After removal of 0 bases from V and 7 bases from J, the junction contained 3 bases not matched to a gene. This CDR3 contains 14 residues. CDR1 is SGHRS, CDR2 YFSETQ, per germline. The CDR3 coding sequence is TGCGCCAGCAGCTTGGGGACAGGGATGAACACCATATATTTT. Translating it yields CASSLGTGMNTIYF.